The 13 T cell receptor beta chains in this list originate from one sample, sequenced in a study of cytomegalovirus exposure and HLA in healthy donors. The PCR used 60 Vbeta and 13 Jbeta primers. The method was immunoSEQ multiplex PCR; TCRdb's version includes in-frame clones alone and lacks a portion of them. Counted here are tens of thousands of clones, around 82% occurring once; the ten biggest clones make up almost 6%. Material: PBMCs. The source is a male donor in good health and CMV-seronegative.

The gene calls are TRBV9 and TRBJ1-2, with TRBD1 matching 12 bases. The CDR3 has 15 amino acids. V was pared by 2 bases and J by 4 bases, with 3 bases of the junction left unmatched. Germline CDR1 is SGDLS and CDR2 is YYNGEE. The CDR3 DNA reads TGTGCCAGCAGCGTGGGACAGGGGGCTTTCTATGGCTACACCTTC. Translated, it gives CASSVGQGAFYGYTF.

The chain uses TRBV19 and TRBJ2-2; a possible D gene is TRBD1 (5 bases). Between the trimmed V and J ends, which lost 9 bases and 4 bases, there was a span of 12 bases. CDR1 is LNHDA, CDR2 SQIVND, per germline (reference sequence). The length of the CDR3 is 13 residues. As DNA, the CDR3 is TGTGCCAGCCTGGACAACACCACCGGGGAGCTGTTTTTT. As protein: CASLDNTTGELFF.

The CDR3 DNA reads TGTGCCAGTAGTGAAAGCGGATCCTACGAGCAGTACTTC. Its translation: CASSESGSYEQYF. The rearrangement uses TRBV19 and TRBJ2-7; a possible D gene is TRBD2 (5 bases). Trimming stripped 5 bases from V and 1 base from J, with 9 bases between. The CDR3 contains 13 residues. Germline-derived CDR1 and CDR2 are LNHDA and SQIVND (reference sequence).

The rearrangement joins TRBV9 to TRBJ1-1, with D tentatively TRBD1 (5 bases). The length of the CDR3 is 13 residues. CDR1 SGDLS and CDR2 YYNGEE come from the germline V gene. V was trimmed by 3 bases and J by 5 bases, leaving 11 bases between them. The CDR3 loop reads CASSGGGRTEAFF. In nucleotides, the CDR3 is TGTGCCAGCAGCGGTGGGGGGAGAACTGAAGCTTTCTTT.

This sequence joins TRBV5-1 and TRBJ2-3; 9 bases fit TRBD1. The V segment lost 4 bases and the J segment 0 bases; nucleotides outside the gene matches: 6. The CDR3 consists of 16 residues. Looked up from germline, CDR1 is SGHRS and CDR2 is YFSETQ. The CDR3 protein is CASSTRTGASTDTQYF. DNA of the CDR3: TGCGCCAGCAGCACCCGGACAGGGGCGAGCACAGATACGCAGTATTTT.

This clone was found a few times. This sequence joins TRBV4-2 and TRBJ1-2, with TRBD1 matching over 9 bases. CDR1 and CDR2 from the germline V gene are LGHNA and YNFKEQ. Unmatched junction bases numbered 1, after V lost 4 bases and J lost 7 bases. The CDR3 is 12 amino acids. CDR3 residues: CASSRDRAGYTF. In DNA, the CDR3 is TGTGCCAGCAGCCGGGACAGGGCTGGCTACACCTTC.

This clone was seen only once. Compared with germline, one end of the junction differs, possibly owing to a read error. This sequence joins TRBV7-2 and TRBJ2-3; no firm D call. The CDR3 sequence is 13 residues long. Germline-derived CDR1 and CDR2 are SGHTA and FQGNSA. The CDR3 DNA is TGTGCCAGCAGCTCCACCCCAGTGAATACGCAGTGTTTT. It translates to CASSSTPVNTQCF.

The gene calls are TRBV10-3 and TRBJ1-2; TRBD1 agrees at 10 bases. The J segment lost 9 bases and the V segment lost 1 base, leaving 8 bases of the junction unmatched. The CDR3 is made up of 15 amino acids. Germline CDR1 is ENHRY and CDR2 is SYGVKD. CDR3 sequence reads: CAISELRDRGVSYTF. The DNA for the CDR3 is TGTGCCATCAGTGAGTTACGGGACAGGGGAGTTAGCTACACCTTC.

The V call is TRBV11-2, the J call TRBJ2-2; 7 positions match TRBD2. The J segment lost 3 bases and the V segment lost 1 base, leaving 2 bases of the junction unmatched. The germline V gene has CDR1 SGHAT and CDR2 FQNNGV. This CDR3 contains 15 residues. The CDR3 region has the DNA TGTGCCAGCAGCTTAGTAGCGGGCTACACCGGGGAGCTGTTTTTT. Its protein is CASSLVAGYTGELFF.

This sequence joins TRBV2 and TRBJ1-1; no definite D call. This CDR3 spans 13 amino acids. V was shortened by 4 bases and J by 1 base, with 7 bases between the two germline ends. CDR1 is SNHLY and CDR2 is FYNNEI in the germline V gene. The CDR3 loop is CASSASRNTEAFF. CDR3 in DNA: TGTGCCAGCAGTGCGAGTAGGAACACTGAAGCTTTCTTT.

V gene TRBV9 combines with J gene TRBJ2-5, with 7 bases that match TRBD1. The CDR3 consists of 15 residues. Germline assignment: CDR1 SGDLS and CDR2 YYNGEE. Unmatched junction bases numbered 6, after V lost 0 bases and J lost 4 bases. This chain's CDR3 is CASSVEGQVGETQYF. The CDR3 region has the DNA TGTGCCAGCAGCGTAGAAGGACAGGTGGGAGAGACCCAGTACTTC. The full variable domain, completed using reference TRBV9 and TRBJ2-5, is DSGVTQTPKHLITATGQRVTLRCSPRSGDLSVYWYQQSLDQGLQFLIQYYNGEERAKGNILERFSAQQFPDLHSELNLSSLELGDSALYFCASSVEGQVGETQYFGPGTRLLVL.

The V and J genes are TRBV7-9 and TRBJ2-3; D perhaps matches TRBD2 (6 bases). The CDR3 has 16 residues. The germline V gene encodes CDR1 SEHNR and CDR2 FQNEAQ (reference sequence). V gave up 5 bases and J gave up 3 bases, with 18 bases separating them. Here the CDR3 DNA reads TGTGCCAGCAGCCAAACCCCGGGAGAACGGACAGATACGCAGTATTTT. This gives the protein CASSQTPGERTDTQYF. Full variable domain (remainder filled in from reference TRBV7-9 and TRBJ2-3): DTGVSQNPRHKITKRGQNVTFRCDPISEHNRLYWYRQTLGQGPEFLTYFQNEAQLEKSRLLSDRFSAERPKGSFSTLEIQRTEQGDSAMYLCASSQTPGERTDTQYFGPGTRLTVL.

This chain connects TRBV6-5 to TRBJ1-1; 7 positions agree with TRBD1. The CDR3 runs to 15 residues. Germline lookup yields CDR1 MNHEY and CDR2 SVGAGI. V dropped 5 bases and J dropped 5; count of bases not matched to a gene: 11. DNA for the CDR3: TGTGCCAGCAGTGGGGCAGGGGGAAGGGGTACTGAAGCTTTCTTT. It codes for CASSGAGGRGTEAFF.